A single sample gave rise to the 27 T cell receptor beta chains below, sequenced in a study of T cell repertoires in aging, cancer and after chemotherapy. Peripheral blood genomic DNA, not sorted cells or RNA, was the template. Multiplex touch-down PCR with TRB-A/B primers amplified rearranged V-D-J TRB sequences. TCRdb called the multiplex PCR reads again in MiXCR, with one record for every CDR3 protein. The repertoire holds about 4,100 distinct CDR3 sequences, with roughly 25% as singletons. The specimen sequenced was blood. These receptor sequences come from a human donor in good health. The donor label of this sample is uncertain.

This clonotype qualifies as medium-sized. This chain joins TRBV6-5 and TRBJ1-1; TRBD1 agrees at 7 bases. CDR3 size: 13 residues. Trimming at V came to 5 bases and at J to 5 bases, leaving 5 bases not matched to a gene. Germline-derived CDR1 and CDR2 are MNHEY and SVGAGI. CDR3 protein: CASSGQVGTEAFF. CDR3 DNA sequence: TGTGCCAGCAGTGGACAGGTGGGTACTGAAGCTTTCTTT.

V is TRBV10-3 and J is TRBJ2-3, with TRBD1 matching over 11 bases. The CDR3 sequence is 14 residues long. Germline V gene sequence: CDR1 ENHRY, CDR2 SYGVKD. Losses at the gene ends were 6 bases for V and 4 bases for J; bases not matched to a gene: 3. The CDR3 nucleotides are TGTGCCATCAGGGGGACAGGGGGACCAGATACGCAGTATTTT. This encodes CAIRGTGGPDTQYF.

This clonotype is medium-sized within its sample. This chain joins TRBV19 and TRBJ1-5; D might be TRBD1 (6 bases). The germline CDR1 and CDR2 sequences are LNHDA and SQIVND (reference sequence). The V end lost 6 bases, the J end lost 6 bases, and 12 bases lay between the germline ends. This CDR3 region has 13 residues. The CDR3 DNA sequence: TGTGCCAGTAGAACAGGGCTCGGTCAGCCCCAGCATTTT. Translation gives CASRTGLGQPQHF.

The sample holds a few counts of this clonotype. The CDR3 region has the DNA TGTGCCACCCGGGACAGCCCTTTTGTTTGGGAGACCCAGTACTTC. Its translation is CATRDSPFVWETQYF. The chain carries TRBV7-9 and TRBJ2-5; 7 bases are a match to TRBD1. Germline-derived CDR1 and CDR2 are SEHNR and FQNEAQ (reference sequence). The V gene end was trimmed by 10 bases and the J gene end by 5 bases; junction bases not matched to a gene: 16. The CDR3 loop spans 15 amino acids.

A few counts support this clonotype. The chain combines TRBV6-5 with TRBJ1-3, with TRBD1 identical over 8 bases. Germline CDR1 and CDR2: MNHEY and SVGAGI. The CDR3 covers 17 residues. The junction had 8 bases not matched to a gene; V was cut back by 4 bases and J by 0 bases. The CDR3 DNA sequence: TGTGCCAGCAGTTCCTGGGACAGGACGATCTCTGGAAACACCATATATTTT. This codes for CASSSWDRTISGNTIYF.

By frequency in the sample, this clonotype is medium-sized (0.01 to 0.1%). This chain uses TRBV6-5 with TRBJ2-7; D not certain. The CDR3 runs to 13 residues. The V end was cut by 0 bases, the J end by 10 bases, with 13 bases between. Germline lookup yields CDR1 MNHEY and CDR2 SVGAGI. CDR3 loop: CASSYSSASPQYF. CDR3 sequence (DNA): TGTGCCAGCAGTTACTCTTCAGCAAGTCCCCAGTACTTC.

Written as DNA, the CDR3 is TGTGCCAGCACGAGGGCTGGAAACACCATATATTTT. This encodes CASTRAGNTIYF. The V gene is TRBV12-3 or TRBV12-4, the J gene TRBJ1-3, with D unclear. V was cut by 7 bases and J by 2 bases, with 6 bases left in between. This CDR3 has 12 amino acids.

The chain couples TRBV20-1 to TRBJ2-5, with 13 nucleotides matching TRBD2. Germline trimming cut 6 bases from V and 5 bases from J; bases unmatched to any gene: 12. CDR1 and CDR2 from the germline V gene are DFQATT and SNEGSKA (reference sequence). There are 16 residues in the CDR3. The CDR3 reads CSAQGLAGARGETQYF. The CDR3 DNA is TGCAGTGCGCAAGGACTAGCGGGAGCAAGAGGGGAGACCCAGTACTTC.

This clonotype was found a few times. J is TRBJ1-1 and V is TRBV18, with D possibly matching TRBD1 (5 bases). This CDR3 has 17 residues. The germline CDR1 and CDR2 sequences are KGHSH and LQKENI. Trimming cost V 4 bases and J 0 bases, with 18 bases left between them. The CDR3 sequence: CASSLRGRANMNTEAFF. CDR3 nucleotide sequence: TGTGCCAGCTCACTAAGGGGCAGGGCCAACATGAACACTGAAGCTTTCTTT.

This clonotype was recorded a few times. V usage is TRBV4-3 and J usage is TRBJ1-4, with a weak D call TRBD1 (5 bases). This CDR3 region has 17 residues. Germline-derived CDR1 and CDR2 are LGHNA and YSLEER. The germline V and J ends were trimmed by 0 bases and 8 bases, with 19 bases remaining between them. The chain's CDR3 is CASSQDWAPGQFEKLFF. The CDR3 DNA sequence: TGCGCCAGCAGCCAAGATTGGGCGCCAGGGCAGTTCGAAAAACTGTTTTTT.

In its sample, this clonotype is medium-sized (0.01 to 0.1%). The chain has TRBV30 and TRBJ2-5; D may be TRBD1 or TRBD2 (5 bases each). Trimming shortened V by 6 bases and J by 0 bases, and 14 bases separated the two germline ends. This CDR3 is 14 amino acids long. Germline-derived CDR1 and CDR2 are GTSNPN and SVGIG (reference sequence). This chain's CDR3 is CACGDGEYQETQYF. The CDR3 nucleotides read TGTGCCTGCGGGGACGGAGAGTACCAAGAGACCCAGTACTTC.

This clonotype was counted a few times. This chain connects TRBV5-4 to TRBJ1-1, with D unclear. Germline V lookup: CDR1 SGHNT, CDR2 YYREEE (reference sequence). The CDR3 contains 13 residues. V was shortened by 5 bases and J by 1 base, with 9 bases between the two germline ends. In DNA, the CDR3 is TGTGCCAGCAGACAAGATGGGAACACTGAAGCTTTCTTT. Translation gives CASRQDGNTEAFF. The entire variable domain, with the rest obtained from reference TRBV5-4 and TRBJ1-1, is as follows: ETGVTQSPTHLIKTRGQQVTLRCSSQSGHNTVSWYQQALGQGPQFIFQYYREEENGRGNFPPRFSGLQFPNYSSELNVNALELDDSALYLCASRQDGNTEAFFGQGTRLTVV.

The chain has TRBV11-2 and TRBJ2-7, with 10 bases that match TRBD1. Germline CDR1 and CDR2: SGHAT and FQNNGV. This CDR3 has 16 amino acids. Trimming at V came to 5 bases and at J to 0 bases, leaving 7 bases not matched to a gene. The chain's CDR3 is CASSPLGTGASYEQYF. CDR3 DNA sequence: TGTGCCAGCAGCCCACTCGGGACAGGGGCCTCCTACGAGCAGTACTTC.

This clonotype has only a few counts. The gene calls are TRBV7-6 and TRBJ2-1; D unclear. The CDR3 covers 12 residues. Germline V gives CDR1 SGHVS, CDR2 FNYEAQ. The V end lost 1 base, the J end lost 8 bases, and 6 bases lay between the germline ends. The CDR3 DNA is TGTGCCAGCAGCTTAGACCAGGATGAGCAGTTCTTC. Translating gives CASSLDQDEQFF.

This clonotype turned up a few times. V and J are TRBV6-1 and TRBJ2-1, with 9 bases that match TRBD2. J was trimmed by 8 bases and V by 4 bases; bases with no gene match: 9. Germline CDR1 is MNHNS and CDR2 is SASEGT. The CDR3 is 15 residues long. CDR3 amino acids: CASSAGSGSNDEQFF. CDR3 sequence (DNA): TGTGCCAGCAGTGCCGGTAGCGGGAGTAACGATGAGCAGTTCTTC.

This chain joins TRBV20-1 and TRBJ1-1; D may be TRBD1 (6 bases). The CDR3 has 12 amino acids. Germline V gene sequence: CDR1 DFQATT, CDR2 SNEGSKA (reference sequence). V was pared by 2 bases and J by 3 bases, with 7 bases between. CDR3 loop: CSARRTDTEAFF. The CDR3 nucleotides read TGCAGTGCTAGAAGGACAGACACTGAAGCTTTCTTT.

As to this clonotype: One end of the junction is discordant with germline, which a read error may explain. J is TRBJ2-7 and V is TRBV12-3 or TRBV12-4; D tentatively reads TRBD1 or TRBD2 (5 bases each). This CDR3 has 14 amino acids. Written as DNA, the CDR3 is TGTGCCATCAGTGAGCGGACACAATCGAGGGACCTCCGCTTC. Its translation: CAISERTQSRDLRF.

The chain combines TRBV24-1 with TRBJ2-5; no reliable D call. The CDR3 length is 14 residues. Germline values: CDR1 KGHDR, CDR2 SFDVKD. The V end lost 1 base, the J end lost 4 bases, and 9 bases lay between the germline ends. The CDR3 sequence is CATSDFGPGETQYF. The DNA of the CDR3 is TGTGCCACCAGTGATTTTGGCCCTGGAGAGACCCAGTACTTC.

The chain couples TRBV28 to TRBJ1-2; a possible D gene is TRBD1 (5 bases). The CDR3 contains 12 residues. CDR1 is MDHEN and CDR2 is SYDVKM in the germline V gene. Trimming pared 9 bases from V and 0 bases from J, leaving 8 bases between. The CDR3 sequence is CASGASNYGYTF. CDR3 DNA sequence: TGTGCCAGTGGGGCATCTAACTATGGCTACACCTTC.

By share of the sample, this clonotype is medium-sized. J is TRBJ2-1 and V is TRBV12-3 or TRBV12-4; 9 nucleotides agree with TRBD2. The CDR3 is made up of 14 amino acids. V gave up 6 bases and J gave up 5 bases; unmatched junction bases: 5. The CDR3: CASSPTSGNNEQFF. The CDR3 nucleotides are TGTGCCAGCAGCCCGACTAGCGGCAACAATGAGCAGTTCTTC.

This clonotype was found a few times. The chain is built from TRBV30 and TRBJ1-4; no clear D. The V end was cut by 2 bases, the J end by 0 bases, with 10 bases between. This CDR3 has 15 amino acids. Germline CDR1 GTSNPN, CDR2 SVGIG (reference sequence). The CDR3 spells CAWSLHDSTNEKLFF. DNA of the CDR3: TGTGCCTGGAGTCTTCACGATTCAACTAATGAAAAACTGTTTTTT. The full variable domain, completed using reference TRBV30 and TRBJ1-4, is SQTIHQWPATLVQPVGSPLSLECTVEGTSNPNLYWYRQAAGRGLQLLFYSVGIGQISSEVPQNLSASRPQDRQFILSSKKLLLSDSGFYLCAWSLHDSTNEKLFFGSGTQLSVL.

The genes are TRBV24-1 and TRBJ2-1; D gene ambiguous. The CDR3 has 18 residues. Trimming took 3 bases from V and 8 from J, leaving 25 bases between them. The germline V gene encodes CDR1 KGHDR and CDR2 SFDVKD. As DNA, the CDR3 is TGTGCCACCAGTGATCCTTCGCGACCCGGGCTCCACGGGTATGAGCAGTTCTTC. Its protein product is CATSDPSRPGLHGYEQFF.

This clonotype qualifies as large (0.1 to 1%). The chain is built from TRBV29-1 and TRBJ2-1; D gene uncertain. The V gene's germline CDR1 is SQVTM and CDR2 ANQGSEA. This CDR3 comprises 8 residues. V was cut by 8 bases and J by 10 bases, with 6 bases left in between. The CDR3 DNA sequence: TGCAGCACGGAGGAGCAGTTCTTC. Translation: CSTEEQFF.

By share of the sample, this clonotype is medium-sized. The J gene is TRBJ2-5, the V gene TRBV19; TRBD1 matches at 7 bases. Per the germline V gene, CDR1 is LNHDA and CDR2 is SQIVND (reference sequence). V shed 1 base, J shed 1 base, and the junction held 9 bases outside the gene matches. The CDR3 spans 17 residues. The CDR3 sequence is CASSIVGTATSQETQYF. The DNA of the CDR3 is TGTGCCAGTAGTATAGTTGGGACAGCTACAAGCCAAGAGACCCAGTACTTC.

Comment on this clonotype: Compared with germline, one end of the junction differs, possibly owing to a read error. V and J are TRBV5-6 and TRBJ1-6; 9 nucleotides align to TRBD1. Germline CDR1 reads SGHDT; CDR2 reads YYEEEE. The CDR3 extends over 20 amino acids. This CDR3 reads CASSKEGITGGQAGNSPLHF. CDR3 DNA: TGCGCCAGCAGCAAGGAGGGAATTACAGGGGGCCAAGCGGGTAATTCACCCCTCCACTTT.

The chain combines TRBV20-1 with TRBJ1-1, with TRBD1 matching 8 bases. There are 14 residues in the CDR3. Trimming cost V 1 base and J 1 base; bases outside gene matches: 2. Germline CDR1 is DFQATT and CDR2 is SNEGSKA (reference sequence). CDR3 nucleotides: TGCAGTGCTAGAGGGGGGACAGGGAACACTGAAGCTTTCTTT. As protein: CSARGGTGNTEAFF.

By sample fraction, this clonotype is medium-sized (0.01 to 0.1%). The CDR3 DNA is TGTGCCAGCAGTTTACAGGGGGAATCACCCCTCCACTTT. Protein: CASSLQGESPLHF. The chain has TRBV12-3 or TRBV12-4 and TRBJ1-6, with 7 nucleotides matching TRBD1. There are 13 residues in the CDR3. With V trimmed by 2 bases and J by 10 bases, 2 bases remained unmatched.